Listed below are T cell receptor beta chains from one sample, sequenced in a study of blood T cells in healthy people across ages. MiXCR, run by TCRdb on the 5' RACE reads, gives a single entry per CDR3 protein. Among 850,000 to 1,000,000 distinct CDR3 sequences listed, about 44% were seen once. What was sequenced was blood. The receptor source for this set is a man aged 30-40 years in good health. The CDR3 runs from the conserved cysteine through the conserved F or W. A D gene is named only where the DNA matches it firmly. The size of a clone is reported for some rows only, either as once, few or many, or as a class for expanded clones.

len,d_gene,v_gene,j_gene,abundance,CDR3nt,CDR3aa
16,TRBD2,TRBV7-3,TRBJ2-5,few,TGTGCCAGCAGCTTAATGGGGGGGGGAGGACAAGAGACCCAGTACTTC,CASSLMGGGGQETQYF
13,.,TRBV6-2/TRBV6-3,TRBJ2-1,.,TGTGCCAGCAATGGCCCAGGGCTCGATGAGCAGTTCTTC,CASNGPGLDEQFF
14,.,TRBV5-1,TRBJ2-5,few,TGCGCCAGCAGTGTCGGAAACTATAAAGAGACCCAGTACTTC,CASSVGNYKETQYF
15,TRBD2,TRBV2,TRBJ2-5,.,TGTGCCAGCCGCGCTGTGAATAGCGGGGGAGAGACCCAGTACTTC,CASRAVNSGGETQYF
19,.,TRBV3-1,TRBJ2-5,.,TGTGCCAGCAGCCAAGATCTTACGGAAGGGGGTCCAGTGAGAGAGACCCAGTACTTC,CASSQDLTEGGPVRETQYF
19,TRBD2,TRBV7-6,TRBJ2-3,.,TGTGCCAGCAGCTTAGCGTCGGACTCTAGCGGGGCTCGCACAGATACGCAGTATTTT,CASSLASDSSGARTDTQYF
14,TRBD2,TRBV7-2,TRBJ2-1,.,TGTGCCAGCAGCATTAGCGGGGGGAACAATGAGCAGTTCTTC,CASSISGGNNEQFF
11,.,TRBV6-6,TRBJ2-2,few,TGTGCCAGCAGGAACACCGGGGAGCTGTTTTTT,CASRNTGELFF
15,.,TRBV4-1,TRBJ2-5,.,TGCGCCAGCAGCCAAGATCGGGTGGTACAAGAGGCCCAGTACTTC,CASSQDRVVQEAQYF
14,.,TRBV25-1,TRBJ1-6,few,TGTGCCAGCGGGCAGGTGTCCTTTAATTCACCCCTCCACTTT,CASGQVSFNSPLHF
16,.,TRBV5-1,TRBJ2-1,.,TGCGCCAGCACCTTAATTCCCGCGGCCGCGAGCGATGAGCAGTTCTTC,CASTLIPAAASDEQFF
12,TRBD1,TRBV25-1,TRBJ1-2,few,TGTGCCAGCAGCGGACAGGACTATGGCTACACCTTC,CASSGQDYGYTF
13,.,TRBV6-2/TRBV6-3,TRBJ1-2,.,TGTGCCAGCAGTTTATTATCTTTACGTGGCTACACCTTC,CASSLLSLRGYTF
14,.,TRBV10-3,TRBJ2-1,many,TGTGCCATCACTCCCGTCCGCGGGAAGGGTGAGCAGTTCTTC,CAITPVRGKGEQFF
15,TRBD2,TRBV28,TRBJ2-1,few,TGTGCCAGCAGTTTAGAGCGGGGTCCGGGCAATGAGCAGTTCTTC,CASSLERGPGNEQFF
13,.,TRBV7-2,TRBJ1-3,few,TGTGCCAGCAGCACCACCTCTGGAAACACCATATATTTT,CASSTTSGNTIYF
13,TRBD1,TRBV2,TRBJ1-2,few,TGTGCCAGCAGTGAGGACAGGACCTATGGCTACACCTTC,CASSEDRTYGYTF
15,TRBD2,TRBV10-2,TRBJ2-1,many,TGCGCCAGCAGTGAGGAACTAGCGGGGGCCCATGAGCAGTTCTTC,CASSEELAGAHEQFF
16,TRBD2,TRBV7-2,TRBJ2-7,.,TGTGCCAGCAGCTTAACGGCTGGCGGGGGCTCCTACGAGCAGTACTTC,CASSLTAGGGSYEQYF
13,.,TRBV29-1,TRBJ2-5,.,TGCAGCGTTGAAGGTTCCGGGGAGGAGACCCAGTACTTC,CSVEGSGEETQYF
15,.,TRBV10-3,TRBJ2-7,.,TGTGCCATCACCCGGACTGCAACCGCCTACTACGAGCAGTACTTC,CAITRTATAYYEQYF
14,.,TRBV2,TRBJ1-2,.,TGTGCCAGCCTTAACCCCAGCAATAACTATGGCTACACCTTC,CASLNPSNNYGYTF
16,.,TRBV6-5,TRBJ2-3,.,TGTGCCAGCAGTTTGACCGACCCCGGCTACACAGATACGCAGTATTTT,CASSLTDPGYTDTQYF
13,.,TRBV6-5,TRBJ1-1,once,TGTGCCAGCAGACCGGCGGGTTCTGGTGAAGCTTTCTTT,CASRPAGSGEAFF
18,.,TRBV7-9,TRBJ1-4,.,TGTGCCAGCAGCTTAGGGCGCCTAGAGGGTGCAACTAATGAAAAACTGTTTTTT,CASSLGRLEGATNEKLFF
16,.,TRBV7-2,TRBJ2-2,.,TGTGCCAGCAGGCGAGGGGGTATACGGAACACCGGGGAGCTGTTTTTT,CASRRGGIRNTGELFF
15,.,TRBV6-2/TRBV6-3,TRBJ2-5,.,TGTGCCAGCAGCGTCCGGACAGTTCAAAAAGAGACCCAGTACTTC,CASSVRTVQKETQYF
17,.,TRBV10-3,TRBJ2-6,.,TGTGCCATCAGTGAGTCCCCAGACAAGCCTGAGGCCAACGTCCTGACTTTC,CAISESPDKPEANVLTF
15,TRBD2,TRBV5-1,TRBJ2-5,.,TGCGCCAGCAGCCTGGGACTAGTAGGGGGAGAGACCCAGTACTTC,CASSLGLVGGETQYF
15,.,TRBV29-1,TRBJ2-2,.,TGCAGCGTCCGACGGACCTGGGAGAACACCGGGGAGCTGTTTTTT,CSVRRTWENTGELFF
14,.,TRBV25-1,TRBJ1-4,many,TGTGCCAGCAGTGAATATTCCAGACATGAAAAACTGTTTTTT,CASSEYSRHEKLFF
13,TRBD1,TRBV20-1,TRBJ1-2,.,TGCAGTGTCTCGACAGGGGGTAACTATGGCTACACCTTC,CSVSTGGNYGYTF
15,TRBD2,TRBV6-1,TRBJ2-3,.,TGTGCCAGCAGTGAAGTCGGGGGGGGCACAGATACGCAGTATTTT,CASSEVGGGTDTQYF
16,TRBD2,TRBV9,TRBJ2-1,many,TGTGCCAGCAGCGTTACGACTAGCGGGGGGGCTAATGAGCAGTTCTTC,CASSVTTSGGANEQFF
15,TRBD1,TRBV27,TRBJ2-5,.,TGTGCCAGCAGTTCCTGGACAGGGGGGCAAGAGGCCCAGTACTTC,CASSSWTGGQEAQYF
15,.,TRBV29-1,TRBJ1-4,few,TGCAGCGTTGAAGAAAGGAGTGCCCCGAATGAAAAACTGTTTTTT,CSVEERSAPNEKLFF
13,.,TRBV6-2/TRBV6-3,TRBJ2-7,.,TGTGCCAGCACACACGGGAGCTCCTACGAGCAGTACTTC,CASTHGSSYEQYF
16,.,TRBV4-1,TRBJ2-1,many,TGCGCCAGCAGCCAAGAAGGGGAGGCCACCTACAATGAGCAGTTCTTC,CASSQEGEATYNEQFF
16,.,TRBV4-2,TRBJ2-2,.,TGTGCCAGCAGCCAAGGGGAGGAGCTAGGTTCCGGGGAGCTGTTTTTT,CASSQGEELGSGELFF
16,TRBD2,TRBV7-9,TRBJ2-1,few,TGTGCCAGCAGCTTATTAACTAGCGGGGGTTACGATGAGCAGTTCTTC,CASSLLTSGGYDEQFF
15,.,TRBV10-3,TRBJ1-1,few,TGTGCCATCAGTGAAGTTCGGGGGTTGAACACTGAAGCTTTCTTT,CAISEVRGLNTEAFF
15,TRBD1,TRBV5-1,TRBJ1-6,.,TGCGCCAGCAGCTGGCGGGGGACAGACAATTCACCCCTCCACTTT,CASSWRGTDNSPLHF
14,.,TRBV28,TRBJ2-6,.,TGTGCCAGCAGCTCTCTGGAAGGGGCCAACGTCCTGACTTTC,CASSSLEGANVLTF
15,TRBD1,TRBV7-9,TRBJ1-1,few,TGTGCCAGCAGCGCCAACTACGGGACAGACACTGAAGCTTTCTTT,CASSANYGTDTEAFF
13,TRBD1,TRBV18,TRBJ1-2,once,TGTGCCAGCTCTCCCAGGGGGACGGATGGCTACACCTTC,CASSPRGTDGYTF
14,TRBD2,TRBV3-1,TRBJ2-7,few,TGTGCCAGCAGCCAAGAGGGGGGGTTCTACGAGCAGTACTTC,CASSQEGGFYEQYF
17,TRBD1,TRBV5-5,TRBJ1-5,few,TGTGCCAGCAGTCGTCCCATTCCGGGACAGGGTTTTTCGAACCAGCATTTT,CASSRPIPGQGFSNQHF
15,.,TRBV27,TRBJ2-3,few,TGTGCCAGCGGAAACGCCCCGGGAACCACAGATACGCAGTATTTT,CASGNAPGTTDTQYF
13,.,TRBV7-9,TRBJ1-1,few,TGTGCCAGCAGCCGTGAGGGGAACACTGAAGCTTTCTTT,CASSREGNTEAFF
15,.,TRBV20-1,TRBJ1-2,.,TGCAGTGCTAGAGGTCGATCGGCGGCCAACTATGGCTACACCTTC,CSARGRSAANYGYTF
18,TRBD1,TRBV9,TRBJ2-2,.,TGTGCCAGCAGCCCCTGGACAGGGATTAGCCGGGACACCGGGGAGCTGTTTTTT,CASSPWTGISRDTGELFF
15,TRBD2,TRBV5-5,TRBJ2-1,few,TGTGCCAGCAGCAGGAGTCCTAGCGGGCGCTATGAGCAGTTCTTC,CASSRSPSGRYEQFF
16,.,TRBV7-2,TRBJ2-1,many,TGTGCCAGCAGCTTAGGCTCGGGGCGCGTTGTCAATGAGCAGTTCTTC,CASSLGSGRVVNEQFF
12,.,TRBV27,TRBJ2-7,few,TGTGCCAGCAGTTCAGGGTTACACGAGCAGTACTTC,CASSSGLHEQYF
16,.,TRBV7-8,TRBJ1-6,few,TGTGCCAGCAGCTTAGGACCGCAGGGTGGGAATTCACCCCTCCACTTT,CASSLGPQGGNSPLHF